This T cell receptor (beta chain) was captured in a study of T-cell reconstitution after alpha-beta-depleted transplantation in children. TCRbeta library construction was performed incorporating unique molecular identifiers. TCRdb re-called the PCR reads through MiXCR, storing one row per CDR3 protein. The sample contains 250,000 to 400,000 distinct CDR3 sequences, roughly 25% of which appear only once. Germline assignment: CDR1 SEHNR and CDR2 FQNEAQ (reference sequence). The CDR3 is made up of 14 amino acids. Trimming stripped 5 bases from V and 3 bases from J, with 14 bases between. The genes are TRBV7-9 and TRBJ2-7; D remains ambiguous. The material was PBMCs, mostly from graft donor cells, obtained 180 days after TCRalphabeta/CD19-depleted stem cell transplant. This TCR was sampled from a male patient aged 5 to 17 who had a stem cell transplant for acute lymphoblastic leukemia, so the T cells may come from the graft donor. The DNA of the CDR3 is TGTGCCAGCAGCGGACCGGATCCTATCTACGAGCAGTACTTC. This translates into CASSGPDPIYEQYF. Together with reference TRBV7-9 and TRBJ2-7, the CDR3 gives the full variable domain: DTGVSQNPRHKITKRGQNVTFRCDPISEHNRLYWYRQTLGQGPEFLTYFQNEAQLEKSRLLSDRFSAERPKGSFSTLEIQRTEQGDSAMYLCASSGPDPIYEQYFGPGTRLTVT.